The next 22 T cell receptor beta chains were all read from a single sample in a study of T-cell reconstitution after alpha-beta-depleted transplantation in children. It was with unique molecular identifiers that the TCRbeta library was prepared. TCRdb re-called the PCR reads with MiXCR, one entry per CDR3 protein. The sample lists about 580,000 distinct CDR3 sequences, under 25% occurring once. This material consisted of PBMCs, mostly from graft donor cells, taken 360 days after TCRalphabeta/CD19-depleted stem cell transplant. The source of these receptors is a boy under two years old who had a stem cell transplant for acute myeloid leukemia, so the T cells may come from the graft donor.

This sequence joins TRBV6-5 and TRBJ1-2, with D unresolved. Trimming shortened V by 0 bases and J by 0 bases, and 5 bases separated the two germline ends. The germline gives CDR1 MNHEY, CDR2 SVGAGI. The CDR3 has 14 residues. For the CDR3, the DNA is TGTGCCAGCAGTTACTCGTTCGCTAACTATGGCTACACCTTC. Protein sequence: CASSYSFANYGYTF.

CDR3 nucleotide sequence: TGTGCCAGTACAAATCCAGTGGACAGAAGGAACGGGGAGCTGTTTTTT. Amino acids: CASTNPVDRRNGELFF. The chain combines TRBV7-8 with TRBJ2-2, with D tentatively TRBD1 (6 bases). Germline CDR1 and CDR2: SGHVS and FQNEAQ. The CDR3 consists of 16 residues. V was shortened by 9 bases and J by 7 bases, with 24 bases between the two germline ends.

This rearrangement joins TRBV29-1 to TRBJ2-2, with a tentative D call TRBD2 (5 bases). Germline-derived CDR1 and CDR2 are SQVTM and ANQGSEA. Trimming took off 4 bases at V and 7 bases at J, with 13 bases between the two ends. This CDR3 has 13 residues. CDR3 bases: TGCAGCGTTGGGACCCGACGGGGCGGGGAGCTGTTTTTT. It yields the protein CSVGTRRGGELFF.

The V call is TRBV10-2, the J call TRBJ2-7; D perhaps matches TRBD1 (6 bases). Trimming took off 4 bases at V and 7 bases at J, with 14 bases between the two ends. Germline loops: CDR1 WSHSY, CDR2 SAAADI. The CDR3 runs to 13 residues. The CDR3 protein is CASSASGVGEQYV. The CDR3 DNA reads as TGCGCCAGCAGTGCCTCAGGGGTGGGTGAGCAGTACGTC.

There are many counts of this clonotype. This sequence joins TRBV28 and TRBJ2-7, with D maybe TRBD1 (6 bases). V was cut by 3 bases and J by 3 bases, with 9 bases left in between. This CDR3 region has 13 residues. Germline V gives CDR1 MDHEN, CDR2 SYDVKM. The CDR3 region has the DNA TGTGCCAGCAGTTTGGGACATGGCTACGAGCAGTACGTC. This encodes CASSLGHGYEQYV.

The chain couples TRBV27 to TRBJ2-1; D remains ambiguous. The CDR3 totals 14 residues. Trimming removed 6 bases from V and 1 base from J, with 10 bases in between. Germline V gene lookup returns CDR1 MNHEY and CDR2 SMNVEV (reference sequence). In nucleotides, the CDR3 is TGTGCCAGCAGCAACTCTCGGTCCTACAATGAGCAGTTCTTC. Translating it yields CASSNSRSYNEQFF.

This clonotype was observed a handful of times. The rearrangement uses TRBV4-3 and TRBJ2-7; possible D gene TRBD1, 7 bases. The CDR3 covers 15 residues. Trimming shortened V by 1 base and J by 2 bases, and 12 bases separated the two germline ends. Germline-derived CDR1 and CDR2 are LGHNA and YSLEER. The CDR3 sequence: CASSQGRGQPYEQYF. CDR3 bases: TGCGCCAGCAGCCAAGGGAGGGGACAGCCCTACGAGCAGTACTTC.

This clonotype was detected ten times or more. V and J are TRBV5-1 and TRBJ2-7; 8 nucleotides match TRBD2. Trimming took 4 bases from V and 5 from J; bases not matched to a gene: 14. The CDR3 runs to 16 residues. Germline-derived CDR1 and CDR2 are SGHRS and YFSETQ. CDR3: CASSRVTGTSINEQYV. The CDR3 nucleotides are TGCGCCAGCAGCCGCGTCACCGGGACTAGTATCAACGAGCAGTACGTC.

This clonotype was observed a handful of times. The CDR3 region is CASSAGRQFSSYEQYV. CDR3 bases: TGTGCCAGCAGCGCTGGGAGACAGTTCAGCTCCTACGAGCAGTACGTC. The chain employs TRBV25-1 and TRBJ2-7; D tentatively fits TRBD1 or TRBD2 (5 bases each). CDR1 and CDR2 from the germline V gene are MGHDK and SYGVNS. This CDR3 spans 16 amino acids. Trimming removed 6 bases at V and 0 bases at J, with 18 bases between.

This clonotype was observed at least ten times. The V gene is TRBV25-1, the J gene TRBJ1-6; a weak D match, TRBD1 (5 bases). This CDR3 has 17 residues. Per the germline V gene, CDR1 is MGHDK and CDR2 is SYGVNS. V was clipped by 8 bases and J by 5 bases, with 22 bases between them. The DNA of the CDR3 is TGTGCCAGCGCACCGGGGCCTACCTTGCGGGATAATTCACCCCTCCACTTT. It codes for CASAPGPTLRDNSPLHF.

This clonotype was observed many times. The V call is TRBV7-8, the J call TRBJ2-3, with D perhaps given as TRBD1 or TRBD2 (5 bases each). CDR1 is SGHVS, CDR2 FQNEAQ, per germline. Deletions cut 1 base from V and 10 bases from J, with 21 bases between. The CDR3 totals 16 residues. CDR3 amino acids: CASSLGGTSPILAQYF. For the CDR3, the DNA is TGTGCCAGCAGCTTAGGTGGGACCTCCCCAATTCTGGCGCAGTATTTT.

This clonotype was counted only a few times. The gene calls are TRBV20-1 and TRBJ1-1, with TRBD1 as a possible D gene (5 bases). Germline V gene sequence: CDR1 DFQATT, CDR2 SNEGSKA (reference sequence). The V and J ends lost 0 bases and 0 bases respectively, with 11 bases between them. The CDR3 has 15 amino acids. Here the CDR3 reads CSARDPRDLNTEAFF. The CDR3 coding sequence is TGCAGTGCTAGAGATCCCAGGGACCTGAACACTGAAGCTTTCTTT.

This clonotype was counted many times. The chain combines TRBV28 with TRBJ2-2, with 9 bases identical to TRBD1. Germline V gene sequence: CDR1 MDHEN, CDR2 SYDVKM. With V trimmed by 4 bases and J by 0 bases, 3 bases remained unmatched. The CDR3 covers 16 residues. The CDR3 here is CASSSRTGANTGELFF. The CDR3 nucleotides are TGTGCCAGCAGTTCCCGGACAGGGGCGAACACCGGGGAGCTGTTTTTT.

This clonotype was counted at least ten times. The V call is TRBV29-1, the J call TRBJ2-7, with 11 bases fitting TRBD2. CDR1 and CDR2 (germline): SQVTM, ANQGSEA. CDR3 length: 14 amino acids. J was trimmed by 4 bases and V by 2 bases; bases with no gene match: 4. The chain's CDR3 is CSVEKLAGEYEQYF. DNA of the CDR3: TGCAGCGTTGAAAAACTAGCGGGGGAGTACGAGCAGTACTTC.

The sample holds many counts of this clonotype. This chain joins TRBV27 and TRBJ2-1; a possible D gene is TRBD2 (6 bases). CDR1 is MNHEY, CDR2 SMNVEV, per germline (reference sequence). The CDR3 is 15 residues long. V was shortened by 0 bases and J by 3 bases, with 9 bases between the two germline ends. The CDR3 DNA follows: TGTGCCAGCAGTTTATCTAGCGGAATCTACAATGAGCAGTTCTTC. It is translated as CASSLSSGIYNEQFF.

This clonotype showed up many times. V and J are TRBV20-1 and TRBJ2-7; 9 bases line up with TRBD1. In germline, CDR1 is DFQATT, CDR2 SNEGSKA (reference sequence). Losses at the gene ends were 1 base for V and 3 bases for J; bases not matched to a gene: 4. This CDR3 region has 14 residues. The CDR3 region is CSARGGQGNYEQYV. The CDR3 coding sequence is TGCAGTGCTAGAGGGGGACAGGGAAACTACGAGCAGTACGTC.

This clonotype has a count of ten or more. The CDR3 is CASTTSSGANVLTF. In nucleotides, the CDR3 is TGTGCCAGCACCACGAGCTCTGGGGCCAACGTCCTGACTTTC. This chain uses TRBV6-1 with TRBJ2-6; D is ambiguous. The germline gives CDR1 MNHNS, CDR2 SASEGT. The ends were cut back, 7 bases at V and 0 bases at J, with 7 bases in the middle. This CDR3 has 14 residues.

This clonotype was seen repeatedly, ten times or more. The chain carries TRBV29-1 and TRBJ2-1; D perhaps matches TRBD2 (6 bases). Germline loops: CDR1 SQVTM, CDR2 ANQGSEA. The CDR3 runs to 12 residues. Trimming took 3 bases from V and 6 from J, leaving 9 bases between them. The CDR3 protein is CSVETRGNEQFF. DNA of the CDR3: TGCAGCGTTGAGACTAGGGGCAATGAGCAGTTCTTC.

This clonotype was seen once. The CDR3 DNA reads as TGTGCCATCAAAGCGGACGGAGGTAATGAAAAACTGTTTTTT. It translates to CAIKADGGNEKLFF. The chain has TRBV10-3 and TRBJ1-4; D ambiguous. Germline V gene data show CDR1 as ENHRY and CDR2 as SYGVKD. The CDR3 sequence is 14 residues long. Trimming took off 7 bases at V and 4 bases at J, with 13 bases between the two ends.

This clonotype was found many times. The chain couples TRBV29-1 to TRBJ2-3, with D perhaps TRBD1 (5 bases). The CDR3 is made up of 12 amino acids. Looked up from germline, CDR1 is SQVTM and CDR2 is ANQGSEA. V lost 3 bases and J 3 bases, leaving 7 bases between the germline ends. The CDR3 bases are TGCAGCGTTGAGTCAGGGACAGATACGCAGTATTTT. Protein sequence: CSVESGTDTQYF.

This clonotype has at least ten counts. The chain carries TRBV5-1 and TRBJ2-6; D could derive from TRBD1 or TRBD2 (5 bases each). V was shortened by 2 bases and J by 2 bases, with 11 bases between the two germline ends. From germline, CDR1 is SGHRS and CDR2 YFSETQ. This CDR3 spans 16 amino acids. The CDR3 loop is CASSLVRGAGANVLTF. The CDR3 nucleotides read TGCGCCAGCAGCTTAGTGCGAGGGGCTGGGGCCAACGTCCTGACTTTC.

The chain links TRBV4-2 to TRBJ2-5; tentatively, D is TRBD2 (5 bases). This CDR3 is built from 15 residues. V was clipped by 4 bases and J by 5 bases, with 17 bases between them. CDR1 and CDR2 (germline): LGHNA, YNFKEQ. The CDR3 nucleotides are TGTGCCAGCAGCCCGCAGAGGGAAGGATGGGAGACCCAGTACTTC. As protein: CASSPQREGWETQYF.